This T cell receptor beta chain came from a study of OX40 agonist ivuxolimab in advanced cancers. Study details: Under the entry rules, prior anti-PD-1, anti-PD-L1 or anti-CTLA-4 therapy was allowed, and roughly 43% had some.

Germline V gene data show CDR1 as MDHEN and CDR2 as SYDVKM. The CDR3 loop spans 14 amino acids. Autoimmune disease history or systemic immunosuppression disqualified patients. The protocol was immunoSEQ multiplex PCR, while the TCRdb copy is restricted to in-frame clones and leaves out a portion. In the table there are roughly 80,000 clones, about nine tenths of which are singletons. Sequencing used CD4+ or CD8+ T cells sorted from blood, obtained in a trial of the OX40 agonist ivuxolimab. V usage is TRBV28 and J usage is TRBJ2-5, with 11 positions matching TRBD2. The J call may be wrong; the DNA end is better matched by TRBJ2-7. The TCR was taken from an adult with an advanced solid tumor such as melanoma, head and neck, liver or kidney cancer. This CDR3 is CASSPGTSGYEQYF. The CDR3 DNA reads TGTGCCAGCAGTCCCGGGACTAGCGGCTACGAGCAGTACTTC.